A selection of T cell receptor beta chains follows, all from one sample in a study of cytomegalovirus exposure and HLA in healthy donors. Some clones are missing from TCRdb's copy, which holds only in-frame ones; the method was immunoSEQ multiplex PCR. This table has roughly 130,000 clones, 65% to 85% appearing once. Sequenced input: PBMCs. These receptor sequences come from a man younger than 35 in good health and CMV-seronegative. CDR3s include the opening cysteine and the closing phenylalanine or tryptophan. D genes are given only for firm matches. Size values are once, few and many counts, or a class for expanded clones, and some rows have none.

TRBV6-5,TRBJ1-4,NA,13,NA,CASSTPGGGKLFF,TGTGCCAGCAGTACCCCCGGGGGGGGAAAACTGTTTTTT
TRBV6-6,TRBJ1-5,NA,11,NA,CASSDSPAQHF,TGTGCCAGCAGTGACTCCCCGGCCCAGCATTTT
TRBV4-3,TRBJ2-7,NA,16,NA,CASSQVSSIGAYEQYF,TGCGCCAGCAGCCAAGTAAGCTCAATCGGGGCCTACGAGCAGTACTTC
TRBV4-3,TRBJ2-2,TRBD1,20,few,CASSPGTGQGGAANTGELFF,TGCGCCAGCAGCCCAGGAACGGGACAGGGTGGGGCTGCGAACACCGGGGAGCTGTTTTTT
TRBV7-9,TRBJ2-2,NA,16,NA,CASSLAGDSNTGELFF,TGTGCCAGCAGCTTAGCGGGGGACTCGAACACCGGGGAGCTGTTTTTT
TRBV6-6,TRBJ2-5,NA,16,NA,CASSPTRGWIGETQYF,TGTGCCAGCAGTCCAACCAGGGGATGGATTGGAGAGACCCAGTACTTC
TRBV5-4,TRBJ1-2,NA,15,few,CASSRAIQGLYGYTF,TGTGCCAGCAGCCGAGCTATACAGGGCCTCTATGGCTACACCTTC
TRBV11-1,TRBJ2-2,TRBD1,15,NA,CASSRQGADTGELFF,TGTGCCAGCAGCAGACAGGGGGCGGACACCGGGGAGCTGTTTTTT
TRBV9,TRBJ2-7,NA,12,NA,CASSTGTKEQYF,TGTGCCAGCAGCACCGGGACAAAGGAGCAGTACTTC
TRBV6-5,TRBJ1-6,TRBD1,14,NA,CASRVGQGLSPLHF,TGTGCCAGCAGGGTGGGACAGGGACTTTCACCCCTCCACTTT
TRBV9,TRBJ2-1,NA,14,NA,CASSPGRGNNEQFF,TGTGCCAGCAGCCCAGGGCGGGGTAACAATGAGCAGTTCTTC
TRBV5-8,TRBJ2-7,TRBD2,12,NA,CALIPGGYEQYF,TGTGCCCTCATCCCGGGGGGCTACGAGCAGTACTTC
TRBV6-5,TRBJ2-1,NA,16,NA,CASSYSFSGAYNEQFF,TGTGCCAGCAGTTACTCGTTCTCTGGGGCTTACAATGAGCAGTTCTTC
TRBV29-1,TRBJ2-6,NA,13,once,CSVGGTRGNVLTF,TGCAGCGTTGGGGGGACAAGGGGCAACGTCCTGACTTTC
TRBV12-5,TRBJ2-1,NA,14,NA,CASGRDTTYNEQFF,TGTGCTAGTGGCCGGGATACAACTTACAATGAGCAGTTCTTC
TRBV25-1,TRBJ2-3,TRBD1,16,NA,CASSAAGQGSTDTQYF,TGTGCCAGCAGTGCTGCGGGACAGGGGAGCACAGATACGCAGTATTTT
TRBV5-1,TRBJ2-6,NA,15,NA,CASSSLRSGANVLTF,TGCGCCAGCAGCTCGCTGAGGTCTGGGGCCAACGTCCTGACTTTC
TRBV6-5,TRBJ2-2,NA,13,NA,CASSKTLPGELFF,TGTGCCAGCAGTAAGACTCTTCCCGGGGAGCTGTTTTTT
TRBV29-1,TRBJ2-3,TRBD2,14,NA,CSVAGGEDRYTQYF,TGCAGCGTTGCGGGGGGGGAGGATAGGTATACGCAGTATTTT
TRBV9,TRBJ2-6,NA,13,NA,CASRRSGANVLTF,TGTGCCAGCAGGCGGTCTGGGGCCAACGTCCTGACTTTC
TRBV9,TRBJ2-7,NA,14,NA,CASSVGLGDYEQYF,TGTGCCAGCAGCGTAGGCCTCGGGGACTACGAGCAGTACTTC
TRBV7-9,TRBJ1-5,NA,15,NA,CASSLLGVDNQPQHF,TGTGCCAGCAGCTTATTGGGAGTCGACAATCAGCCCCAGCATTTT
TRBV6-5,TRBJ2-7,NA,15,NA,CASSQLRTGPHEQYF,TGTGCCAGCAGTCAACTAAGAACAGGTCCACACGAGCAGTACTTC
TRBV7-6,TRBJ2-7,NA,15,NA,CASSLEDIGAYEQYF,TGTGCCAGCAGCTTAGAGGACATAGGAGCCTACGAGCAGTACTTC
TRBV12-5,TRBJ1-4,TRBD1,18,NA,CASGLKRTGGSTNEKLFF,TGTGCTAGTGGTTTGAAACGCACAGGGGGTTCAACTAATGAAAAACTGTTTTTT
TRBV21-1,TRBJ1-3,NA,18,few,CASSKEGRQGARGNTIYF,TGTGCCAGCAGCAAAGAAGGCCGACAGGGGGCAAGAGGAAACACCATATATTTT
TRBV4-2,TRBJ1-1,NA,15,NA,CASRIEGIEGTEAFF,TGTGCCAGCAGAATAGAAGGGATTGAGGGAACTGAAGCTTTCTTT
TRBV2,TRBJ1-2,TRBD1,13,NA,CASGGQGATGYTF,TGTGCCAGCGGAGGACAGGGGGCGACTGGCTACACCTTC
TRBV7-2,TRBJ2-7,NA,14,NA,CASSFDMASYEQYF,TGTGCCAGCAGCTTTGATATGGCCAGCTACGAGCAGTACTTC
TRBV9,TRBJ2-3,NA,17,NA,CASSVAPGGRSTDTQYF,TGTGCCAGCAGCGTAGCCCCAGGAGGGCGGAGCACAGATACGCAGTATTTT
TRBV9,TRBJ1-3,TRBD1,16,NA,CASSVIPTGTGNTIYF,TGTGCCAGCAGCGTTATACCGACAGGGACAGGAAACACCATATATTTT
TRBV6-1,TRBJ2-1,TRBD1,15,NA,CASRLSGTGYNEQFF,TGTGCCAGCCGTCTTTCCGGGACAGGGTACAATGAGCAGTTCTTC
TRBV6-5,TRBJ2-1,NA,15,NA,CASRFDQGNRMEQFF,TGTGCCAGCAGGTTCGACCAGGGTAATAGAATGGAGCAGTTCTTC
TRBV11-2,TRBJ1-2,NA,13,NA,CASSLGVAYGYTF,TGTGCCAGCAGCTTAGGCGTTGCGTATGGCTACACCTTC
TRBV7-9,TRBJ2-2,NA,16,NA,CASSRGPGEKTGELFF,TGTGCCAGCAGCAGGGGGCCGGGGGAGAAAACCGGGGAGCTGTTTTTT
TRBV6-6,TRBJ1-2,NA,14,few,CASSYSPGSYGYTF,TGTGCCAGCAGTTACTCGCCAGGGTCCTATGGCTACACCTTC
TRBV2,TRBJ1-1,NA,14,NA,CASSVLQPNTEAFF,TGTGCCAGCAGTGTATTACAGCCGAACACTGAAGCTTTCTTT
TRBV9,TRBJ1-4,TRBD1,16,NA,CASSRDRGRDNEKLFF,TGTGCCAGCAGCAGGGACAGGGGGAGAGATAATGAAAAACTGTTTTTT
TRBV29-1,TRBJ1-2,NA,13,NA,CSVERELFYGYTF,TGCAGCGTTGAAAGGGAGCTTTTCTATGGCTACACCTTC
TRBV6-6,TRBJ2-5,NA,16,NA,CASSFPGGKGDGTQYF,TGTGCCAGCAGTTTCCCCGGGGGGAAGGGGGACGGGACCCAGTACTTC
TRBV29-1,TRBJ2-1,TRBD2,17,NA,CSVASLAGKKTYNEQFF,TGCAGCGTTGCTTCCCTAGCGGGGAAGAAGACATACAATGAGCAGTTCTTC
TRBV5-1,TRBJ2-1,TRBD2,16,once,CASSLGTSGVYNEQFF,TGCGCCAGCAGCTTGGGCACTAGCGGGGTATACAATGAGCAGTTCTTC
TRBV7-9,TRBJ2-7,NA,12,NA,CASSLGAYEQYF,TGTGCCAGCAGCTTAGGAGCCTACGAGCAGTACTTC
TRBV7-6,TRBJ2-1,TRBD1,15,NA,CASSSGTGVYNEQFF,TGTGCCAGCAGCTCCGGGACAGGGGTATACAATGAGCAGTTCTTC
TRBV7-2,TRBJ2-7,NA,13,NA,CASSLVWGDEQYF,TGTGCCAGCAGCTTAGTCTGGGGGGACGAGCAGTACTTC
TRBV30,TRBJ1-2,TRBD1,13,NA,CAWSVSRGYGYTF,TGTGCCTGGAGTGTATCCAGGGGGTATGGCTACACCTTC